This TCR beta chain derives from a study of cytomegalovirus exposure and HLA in healthy donors (dated 2017 in TCRdb). Regarding the study in general: According to an earlier analysis of 587 of the donors, roughly 180 million T cells yielded 90 million to 130 million unique TCR beta sequences and around 280 Gb of sequence data. An early release covering roughly 640 HLA-typed donors comprised about 290 gigabases of sequencing data and around 80 million unique TCR sequences. Among the roughly 370 genotyped donors, about 85% belonged to the genetic ancestry cluster associated with self-reported Caucasian donors. The aim of the study was to test whether cataloging public T cell receptors could identify signatures of past pathogen exposure. Using immunosequencing, the study profiled T cell repertoires from about 610 subjects and related those repertoires to cytomegalovirus serostatus. In addition to the first cohort of 666 subjects, a separate validation cohort of some 120 different subjects was used. To predict cytomegalovirus infection status, the study combined high-throughput TCR immunosequencing, statistical association of individual TCRs with disease status, and machine learning. In a later analysis, previously published TCR beta repertoires from about 640 donors were re-analyzed and high-resolution HLA genotyping was added so that TCR occurrence patterns could be studied. Rather than drawing on any new phenotypic data, the later analysis identified candidate immune exposures from TCR beta sequences and the way those sequences occurred across donors. An earlier analysis of several hundred of the donors applied high-throughput TCR beta sequencing to assess whether each TCR beta V gene segment acted as functional or pseudogenic. Donor age, sex, ethnicity and CMV serostatus were compiled alongside the repertoire data. A later genetic analysis used genome-wide SNP genotypes for 398 of the 666 donors, treating that subset as a discovery cohort. Every discovery cohort repertoire had been produced on one sequencing platform. HLA typing included class I and class II loci at four-digit resolution. The number of donors typed differed by locus, with roughly 629-640 for A, B, C, DRB1 and DQB1, 522 for DQA1, nearly 610 for DPA1, and roughly 450 for DPB1. Roughly five DR-DQ haplotypes were handled as single units for association and clustering, since linkage in the cohort was strong. Among 300 to 450 genotyped donors of the cohort, an average of around 240,000 unique TCR beta nucleotide sequences were sequenced per donor, roughly 18% of them non-productive.

The method behind the library was the immunoSEQ multiplex PCR assay. The multiplex PCR relied on a mix of 60 forward primers for TCR Vbeta segments and 13 reverse primers for TCR Jbeta segments. A multiplex PCR assay on genomic DNA amplified the CDR3 region of rearranged TCR beta genes. The Illumina HiSeq System was used to sequence the amplified TCR beta libraries as 87-base-pair reads. Under the source paper's analysis protocol: Across the 600 to 700 repertoires, a later analysis counted around 80 million unique TCR beta chains, around 11 million of which were shared by at least two donors. Raw reads were error-corrected and collapsed into unique sequences by a nearest-neighbor algorithm in which closely related sequences were merged to remove PCR and sequencing errors. CDR3 sequences were aligned to IMGT reference sequences to assign V, D and J gene segments. For a sequence to be retained, a match of at least six nucleotides was required to both a V gene segment and a J gene segment. Rearrangements were called productive when the CDR3 lacked stop codons and stayed in frame with V and J; all others were non-productive. CDR3 was defined by IMGT convention, running from the second conserved V-encoded cysteine to the conserved J-encoded phenylalanine. The earlier analysis of about 610 of the donors excluded any sequence lacking an unambiguous match to a single V gene segment. In an earlier analysis of almost 600 of the donors, a V segment was called functional when productive rearrangements were above 56.7%, and segregating when the standard deviation between donors exceeded 5%. A statistical classification framework was built to diagnose cytomegalovirus status from the catalog of TCR beta chain sequences. In a later analysis, TCR nucleotide sequences were compared against IMGT/GENE-DB human TR gene sequences so that V and J genes could be assigned. In a later analysis, CDR3 sequences and most-parsimonious VDJ recombination scenarios were assigned using the TCRdist pipeline. In a later analysis, each TCR beta chain was defined by its CDR3 amino acid sequence together with its V-gene family, and reads without a unique V-gene family were excluded. In a later analysis, 550 to 650 highly shared, low-generation-probability nucleotide sequences were removed to address suspected cross-contamination and a sequencing artifact. In a later analysis, a clonal expansion index was calculated for each public chain from normalized within-repertoire ranks of inferred template counts. Generation probabilities in a later analysis came from a VDJ recombination model fitted to out-of-frame rearrangements, and those results were checked against IGoR. In a later analysis, hypergeometric tests were used to score TCR-TCR, TCR-HLA and TCR-CMV co-occurrence, with a repertoire-size bias correction applied to TCR pairs. In a later analysis, false discovery rates were estimated by permuting HLA or CMV assignments 20 times. A later analysis grouped co-occurring TCRs with DBSCAN, adding TCRdist sequence similarity when clustering within HLA-allele-positive subsets. Co-occurrence clustering excluded repertoires with fewer than 30,000 or more than 120,000 public chains, plus five with anomalous nucleotide sharing. In TCRdb, the immuneACCESS table is reduced to in-frame sequences with V and J assigned. These tables do not hold every clone; where another copy was compared, an unresolved V gene accounts for under half, and the others remain unexplained. That table gives V, J and clone size, and the DNA gave D and trimming. The sample includes about 150,000 clones, with roughly 70% observed a single time. Together, the top ten hold around 4.1% of the sample.

A few counts support this clone. Its recognized antigen is unknown. Base qualities are not provided; no much larger clone lies one nucleotide away. The paper's findings and limits, for the study overall: A cluster of highly shared sequence variants was judged likely to represent a technical artifact of the sequencing pipeline. At a false discovery rate of 0.05, a later analysis linked some 17,000 TCR beta sequences to specific HLA alleles. A further reported finding was that TCR beta sequences accurately predicted the HLA-A and HLA-B alleles for most subjects in the first cohort. Correlated functional status among segregating V segments might be attributable to linkage disequilibrium, but an unknown experimental factor could not be ruled out. In vitro tests confirmed that a few of the cytomegalovirus-associated TCR beta chains recognize cytomegalovirus antigens. According to a later analysis, parvovirus B19, influenza, CMV and Epstein-Barr virus appeared linked to several top co-occurrence clusters. Most CMV-associated TCR beta chains appeared to be HLA-restricted in a later analysis, and the HLA associations seemed to be driven largely by CMV exposure. The only immune exposure information available for the cohort was CMV serostatus. Roughly uniform sequencing depth across donors was assumed in presence/absence analyses, although this assumption may not hold. Only TCR beta chains were sequenced in this cohort, and the absence of alpha or paired-chain data limited detectable features. The authors suggested that the approach could potentially be generalized to other disease states and immunological phenotypes. V-gene and J-gene trimming of TCR beta chains was associated with a missense DCLRE1C variant in a later genetic analysis, and the association was replicated in an independent cohort. Because counts were too low, fewer than 20 rarely observed V segments, including chromosome 9 orphons, were excluded from the earlier analysis of some 540 of the donors. While some public TCRs were present in many individuals, most TCR sequences turned up only very rarely across donors. In a later analysis, HLA-associated TCR beta chains were found to be more clonally expanded and to have lower generation probabilities than equally common non-associated chains. In a later genetic analysis, fewer N-insertions in productive TCRs were reported among donors in an Asian-associated ancestry cluster than the roughly 700-donor mean. The study gave a list of about 170 TCR beta chains associated with cytomegalovirus. In an earlier analysis of more than 500 of the donors, most TCR beta V segments appeared in productive rearrangements about 87% or about 30% of the time, broadly matching IMGT annotations. The classifier was reported to diagnose cytomegalovirus status with high specificity and sensitivity in both the original cohort and the validation cohort. In a later analysis, TCR association rates were found to vary across HLA loci, with the most associated TCRs seen for DRB1 alleles and the fewest for HLA-C alleles. Because HLA typing was unavailable for some donors at each locus, only the typed subset was used in association tests. Assigning TCR associations to individual alleles was difficult when HLA alleles, especially DR and DQ, strongly co-occurred.

The cohort was made up of approximately 670 healthy bone marrow donors. At the time of sampling, every cohort member was nominally healthy, though immune exposures that went unrecorded were likely present. The donor tested CMV seropositive, placing the donor among the 289 seropositive members of the cohort. A peripheral blood sample was provided by each donor, and peripheral blood mononuclear cells were used for TCR beta sequencing. The Qiagen DNeasy Blood Extraction Kit was used to extract genomic DNA from the blood cell samples. The sample taken for sequencing was PBMCs. This clonotype was obtained from a man aged 18 to 35 in good health and CMV-seropositive.

The DNA sequence is TGTGCCATCACCCATGGGGACAGAGCTGGGGCCAACGTCCTGACTTTC. Translated, this is CAITHGDRAGANVLTF. Recombination connected TRBV10-3 to TRBJ2-6, with 7 bases matching TRBD1. For this chain, trimming is 7 bases at the V end and 2 bases at the J end, and the number of junction bases without a gene match is 8. The germline V gene specifies ENHRY as CDR1 and SYGVKD as CDR2. The CDR3 sequence holds 16 residues, the cysteine and phenylalanine included. The DNA shown is the 48-base CDR3, in frame from base 1.